The 28 T cell receptor beta chains below come from one sample, sequenced in a study of cytomegalovirus exposure and HLA in healthy donors. Primers for the PCR totalled 60 Vbeta and 13 Jbeta. The repertoire was sequenced with immunoSEQ multiplex PCR; TCRdb's copy has only in-frame clones and lacks some. Of approximately 190,000 clones listed, about 80% are singletons. Sequencing input: PBMCs. These receptor sequences come from a woman under 30 in good health and CMV-seropositive.

The chain couples TRBV11-2 to TRBJ2-3; TRBD1 is a possible D gene (6 bases). CDR1 is SGHAT and CDR2 is FQNNGV in the germline V gene. CDR3 length equals 15 residues. Trimming took 0 bases from V and 2 from J, leaving 9 bases between them. This chain's CDR3 is CASSLDVGHTDTQYF. The CDR3 DNA reads TGTGCCAGCAGCTTAGATGTGGGACACACAGATACGCAGTATTTT. Variable domain in full (rest from reference TRBV11-2 and TRBJ2-3): EAGVAQSPRYKIIEKRQSVAFWCNPISGHATLYWYQQILGQGPKLLIQFQNNGVVDDSQLPKDRFSAERLKGVDSTLKIQPAKLEDSAVYLCASSLDVGHTDTQYFGPGTRLTVL.

In DNA, the CDR3 is TGTGCCAGCAGCAATTCAGAAATGAACACTGAAGCTTTCTTT. Translating gives CASSNSEMNTEAFF. The chain combines TRBV21-1 with TRBJ1-1; no DNA check was done on the table's D call, TRBD1. TRBV21-1 is termed a pseudogene. This CDR3 has 14 amino acids.

The V call is TRBV11-2, the J call TRBJ1-1; tentatively, D is TRBD1 (6 bases). V lost 1 base, J lost 0 bases, and 12 bases lay in between. Germline V gene sequence: CDR1 SGHAT, CDR2 FQNNGV. The CDR3 runs 16 residues. DNA of the CDR3: TGTGCCAGCAGCTTAGGTTCACAGGGCCTGAACACTGAAGCTTTCTTT. It is translated as CASSLGSQGLNTEAFF.

V gene TRBV14 combines with J gene TRBJ2-7; 9 bases line up with TRBD1. Trimming removed 2 bases from V and 3 bases from J; junction bases left unmatched: 8. CDR1 is SGHDN, CDR2 FVKESK, per germline. This CDR3 region has 16 residues. The CDR3 loop reads CASSQTGGGGGYEQYV. CDR3 nucleotides: TGTGCCAGCAGCCAAACAGGGGGCGGAGGAGGCTACGAGCAGTACGTC.

The rearrangement links TRBV7-9 to TRBJ1-4; D is perhaps TRBD1 (6 bases). Germline V gene lookup returns CDR1 SEHNR and CDR2 FQNEAQ (reference sequence). The CDR3 length is 15 residues. V was trimmed by 5 bases and J by 3 bases, leaving 13 bases between them. The CDR3 DNA reads TGTGCCAGCAGCGCCGTACAGGGAGCTAATGAAAAACTGTTTTTT. Protein product: CASSAVQGANEKLFF.

J is TRBJ1-4 and V is TRBV19, with 8 bases that match TRBD1. The CDR3 totals 14 residues. V shed 7 bases and J 8 bases; nucleotides not matched to a gene: 9. Germline CDR1 reads LNHDA; CDR2 reads SQIVND (reference sequence). The CDR3 DNA reads TGTGCCAGTACGATCCGGACAGGGAGCGAAAAACTGTTTTTT. Its protein product is CASTIRTGSEKLFF.

This clone was seen a few times. The J gene is TRBJ1-5, the V gene TRBV4-2; the D is unclear. The CDR3 is 14 residues long. Germline CDR1 is LGHNA and CDR2 is YNFKEQ. V was cut by 1 base and J by 5 bases, with 9 bases left in between. The CDR3 DNA reads TGTGCCAGCAGCCAAGTGAGAGGGCATCAGCCCCAGCATTTT. Encoded protein: CASSQVRGHQPQHF.

V gene TRBV5-1 combines with J gene TRBJ1-6, with 8 nucleotides matching TRBD1. Germline values: CDR1 SGHRS, CDR2 YFSETQ. This CDR3 is built from 14 residues. Trimming at V came to 0 bases and at J to 11 bases, leaving 4 bases not matched to a gene. In nucleotides, the CDR3 is TGCGCCAGCAGCTTGGACAGGGGGGATACACCCCTCCACTTT. Translated, it gives CASSLDRGDTPLHF. Looking up the rest from reference TRBV5-1 and TRBJ1-6 gives the full variable domain: KAGVTQTPRYLIKTRGQQVTLSCSPISGHRSVSWYQQTPGQGLQFLFEYFSETQRNKGNFPGRFSGRQFSNSRSEMNVSTLELGDSALYLCASSLDRGDTPLHFGNGTRLTVT.

This chain links TRBV28 with TRBJ1-2; no firm D call. Germline V gene sequence: CDR1 MDHEN, CDR2 SYDVKM. The ends were cut back, 4 bases at V and 8 bases at J, with 14 bases in the middle. This CDR3 is 13 amino acids long. The CDR3 DNA reads TGTGCCAGCAGTTATGGTAACCTGAGAGGCTACACCTTC. This gives the protein CASSYGNLRGYTF.

This clone was observed a single time. V and J are TRBV4-1 and TRBJ1-5; D perhaps matches TRBD1 (5 bases). This CDR3 has 17 amino acids. The germline V gene encodes CDR1 MGHRA and CDR2 YSYEKL. Trimming removed 4 bases from V and 5 bases from J, with 21 bases in between. As DNA, the CDR3 is TGCGCCAGCAGCCTAGACGGAGGCCACGGGGGTGATCAGCCCCAGCATTTT. This translates into CASSLDGGHGGDQPQHF.

The J gene is TRBJ1-5, the V gene TRBV7-6; D is unresolved. Deletions cut 5 bases from V and 7 bases from J, with 12 bases between. This CDR3 is built from 13 residues. Per germline, CDR1 SGHVS and CDR2 FNYEAQ. CDR3 loop: CASSVGVGQPQHF. Written as DNA, the CDR3 is TGTGCCAGCAGCGTCGGGGTTGGCCAGCCCCAGCATTTT.

The rearrangement uses TRBV5-1 and TRBJ2-5, with 7 bases aligning to TRBD2. Germline V CDR1 and CDR2: SGHRS, YFSETQ. V trimming: 2 bases; J trimming: 1 base; junction bases outside the gene matches: 2. This CDR3 spans 14 amino acids. The CDR3 sequence is CASSLAGLQETQYF. CDR3 sequence (DNA): TGCGCCAGCAGCTTAGCGGGGCTCCAAGAGACCCAGTACTTC. Supplemented by reference TRBV5-1 and TRBJ2-5, the full variable domain reads KAGVTQTPRYLIKTRGQQVTLSCSPISGHRSVSWYQQTPGQGLQFLFEYFSETQRNKGNFPGRFSGRQFSNSRSEMNVSTLELGDSALYLCASSLAGLQETQYFGPGTRLLVL.

The V gene is TRBV10-3, the J gene TRBJ1-1; no definite D call. V was shortened by 0 bases and J by 1 base, with 6 bases between the two germline ends. The CDR3 has 14 residues. Per germline, CDR1 ENHRY and CDR2 SYGVKD. The CDR3 bases are TGTGCCATCAGTGAGTCGTTGAGGAACACTGAAGCTTTCTTT. Amino acid sequence: CAISESLRNTEAFF.

This sequence joins TRBV4-1 and TRBJ1-2; no clear D. Trimming cost V 4 bases and J 2 bases, with 8 bases left between them. Germline lookup yields CDR1 MGHRA and CDR2 YSYEKL. The CDR3 is 13 amino acids. The CDR3 reads CASSPAGNYGYTF. In nucleotides, the CDR3 is TGCGCCAGCAGCCCAGCGGGGAACTATGGCTACACCTTC.

The rearrangement joins TRBV7-6 to TRBJ2-2; the match to TRBD1 covers 7 bases. The ends lost 9 bases at V and 4 bases at J; junction bases unmatched: 11. CDR1 and CDR2 from the germline V gene are SGHVS and FNYEAQ. This CDR3 region has 15 residues. The CDR3 nucleotides are TGTGCCAGGGACCTTGACAGGGATCGCACCGGGGAGCTGTTTTTT. This codes for CARDLDRDRTGELFF. Drawing the rest from reference TRBV7-6 and TRBJ2-2, the complete variable domain is GAGVSQSPRYKVTKRGQDVALRCDPISGHVSLYWYRQALGQGPEFLTYFNYEAQQDKSGLPNDRFSAERPEGSISTLTIQRTEQRDSAMYRCARDLDRDRTGELFFGEGSRLTVL.

The V and J genes are TRBV7-2 and TRBJ2-3; TRBD2 matches at 12 bases. Germline CDR1 and CDR2: SGHTA and FQGNSA. J gave up 5 bases and V 1 base, and 4 bases lay outside the gene matches. The CDR3 loop spans 16 amino acids. CDR3 protein: CASSLGLAGVVDTQYF. The DNA of the CDR3 is TGTGCCAGCAGCTTAGGACTAGCGGGGGTGGTAGATACGCAGTATTTT.

The V and J genes are TRBV4-1 and TRBJ2-3; 9 positions match TRBD2. The CDR3 is made up of 15 amino acids. With 1 base clipped from V and 4 bases from J, the junction kept 3 bases outside the gene matches. Per germline, CDR1 MGHRA and CDR2 YSYEKL. This CDR3 is CASSQVSGGPDTQYF. The DNA of the CDR3 is TGCGCCAGCAGCCAAGTTAGCGGGGGTCCAGATACGCAGTATTTT.

This sequence joins TRBV29-1 and TRBJ1-2; TRBD1 matches 9 bases. The CDR3 contains 12 residues. V dropped 7 bases and J dropped 3; count of bases not matched to a gene: 3. Germline-derived CDR1 and CDR2 are SQVTM and ANQGSEA. The CDR3 sequence: CSAWTGDYGYTF. As DNA, the CDR3 is TGCAGCGCTTGGACAGGGGACTATGGCTACACCTTC.

This chain joins TRBV27 and TRBJ1-6, with TRBD1 identical over 7 bases. CDR3 length: 13 residues. Germline CDR1 reads MNHEY; CDR2 reads SMNVEV (reference sequence). V dropped 5 bases and J dropped 8; count of bases not matched to a gene: 3. The CDR3 DNA reads as TGTGCCAGCAGTGTTGACAGGGATTCACCCCTCCACTTT. Its protein is CASSVDRDSPLHF.

This clone was recorded only once. The chain has TRBV6-6 and TRBJ2-7, with TRBD2 as a possible D gene (5 bases). Germline CDR1 and CDR2: MNHNY and SVGAGI (reference sequence). CDR3 length equals 13 residues. The V end lost 10 bases, the J end lost 2 bases, and 15 bases lay between the germline ends. The CDR3 nucleotides read TGTGCCACCTCCGGGATCACTACCTACGAGCAGTACTTC. Amino acids: CATSGITTYEQYF.

This rearrangement joins TRBV6-5 to TRBJ2-4, with D maybe TRBD2 (5 bases). CDR3 length equals 15 residues. Germline lookup yields CDR1 MNHEY and CDR2 SVGAGI. V gave up 6 bases and J gave up 8 bases, with 20 bases separating them. DNA of the CDR3: TGTGCCAGCAGCCCCTACTCGGCCGAACTAGACATTCAGTACTTC. It encodes CASSPYSAELDIQYF.

This chain links TRBV30 with TRBJ2-7; 8 bases are shared with TRBD1. The CDR3 is made up of 14 amino acids. With 1 base clipped from V and 1 base from J, the junction kept 3 bases outside the gene matches. CDR1 is GTSNPN, CDR2 SVGIG, per germline (reference sequence). The CDR3 sequence: CAWSGQGISYEQYF. CDR3 nucleotides: TGTGCCTGGAGTGGACAGGGGATTTCCTACGAGCAGTACTTC.

This sequence joins TRBV7-9 and TRBJ2-1, with TRBD2 as a possible D gene (5 bases). The CDR3 is made up of 15 amino acids. With 5 bases removed from V and 5 bases from J, the gap between germline ends came to 16 bases. Per germline, CDR1 SEHNR and CDR2 FQNEAQ (reference sequence). CDR3 in amino acids: CASSPTRTGHNEQFF. CDR3 DNA sequence: TGTGCCAGCAGCCCAACTAGGACGGGCCACAATGAGCAGTTCTTC.

Here the CDR3 DNA reads TGTGCCTGGAGTCGCCCAGGGGCCTACGAGCAGTACTTC. Residues: CAWSRPGAYEQYF. V is TRBV30 and J is TRBJ2-7, with D maybe TRBD1 (6 bases). Germline loops: CDR1 GTSNPN, CDR2 SVGIG (reference sequence). V was cut by 2 bases and J by 2 bases, with 10 bases left in between. This CDR3 is 13 amino acids long.

The chain links TRBV28 to TRBJ2-2; 16 nucleotides align to TRBD2. The CDR3 covers 17 residues. Germline V gives CDR1 MDHEN, CDR2 SYDVKM. Germline trimming cut 3 bases from V and 3 bases from J; bases unmatched to any gene: 1. In DNA form, the CDR3 reads TGTGCCAGCAGTTTCGGGACTAGCGGGGGGGACACCGGGGAGCTGTTTTTT. Residues: CASSFGTSGGDTGELFF.

V is TRBV4-2 and J is TRBJ1-1, with a possible D match to TRBD1 (6 bases). Between the trimmed V and J ends, which lost 1 base and 1 base, there was a span of 10 bases. The CDR3 length is 15 residues. In germline, CDR1 is LGHNA, CDR2 YNFKEQ. The CDR3 protein is CASSQAFRGNTEAFF. The CDR3 nucleotides read TGTGCCAGCAGCCAAGCATTCAGGGGGAACACTGAAGCTTTCTTT.

The V call is TRBV2, the J call TRBJ2-5; TRBD1 matches 12 bases. This CDR3 is 14 amino acids long. V was pared by 8 bases and J by 4 bases, with 5 bases of the junction left unmatched. Germline V gene sequence: CDR1 SNHLY, CDR2 FYNNEI. CDR3 sequence: CASGDRGRIETQYF. For the CDR3, the DNA is TGTGCCAGCGGGGACAGGGGGCGCATAGAGACCCAGTACTTC.

The chain uses TRBV28 and TRBJ2-4; 8 positions agree with TRBD1. The germline V gene has CDR1 MDHEN and CDR2 SYDVKM. The CDR3 sequence is 13 residues long. Trimming at V came to 7 bases and at J to 3 bases, leaving 2 bases not matched to a gene. The CDR3 region is CASKTGGKNIQYF. CDR3 bases: TGTGCCAGCAAAACAGGGGGCAAAAACATTCAGTACTTC.